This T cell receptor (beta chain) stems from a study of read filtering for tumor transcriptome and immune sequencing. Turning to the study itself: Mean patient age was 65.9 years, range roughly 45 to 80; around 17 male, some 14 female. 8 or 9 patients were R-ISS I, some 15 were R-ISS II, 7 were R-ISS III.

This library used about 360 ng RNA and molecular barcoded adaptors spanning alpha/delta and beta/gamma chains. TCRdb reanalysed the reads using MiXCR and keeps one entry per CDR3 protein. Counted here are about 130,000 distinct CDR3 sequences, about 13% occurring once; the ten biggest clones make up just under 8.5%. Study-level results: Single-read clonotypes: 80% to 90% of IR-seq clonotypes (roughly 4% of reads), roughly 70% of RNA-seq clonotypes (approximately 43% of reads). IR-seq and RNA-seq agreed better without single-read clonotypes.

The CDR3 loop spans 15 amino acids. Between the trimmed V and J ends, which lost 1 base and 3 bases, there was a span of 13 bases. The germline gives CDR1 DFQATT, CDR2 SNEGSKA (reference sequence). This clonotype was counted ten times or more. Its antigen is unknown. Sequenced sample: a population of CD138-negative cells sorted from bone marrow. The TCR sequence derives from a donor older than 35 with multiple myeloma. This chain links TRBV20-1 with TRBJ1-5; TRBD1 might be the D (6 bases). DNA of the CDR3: TGCAGTGCTAGAGTGGGAAGGGGGTCCAATCAGCCCCAGCATTTT. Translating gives CSARVGRGSNQPQHF.